This T cell receptor (beta chain) was captured by sequencing in a study of T cells after yellow fever vaccination. Germline CDR1 SGHTA, CDR2 FQGNSA. This CDR3 is built from 14 residues. After removal of 8 bases from V and 6 bases from J, the junction contained 11 bases not matched to a gene. They built TCR cDNA with 5'RACE template switching, a step that put in a universal primer site and UMIs. TCRdb independently ran MiXCR on the 5' RACE reads; one entry per CDR3 protein. The sample holds about 300,000 distinct CDR3 sequences; 7.5% to 9% are singletons and the top ten take about 3.5%. The clonotype was recovered from a man younger than 35 who received the YFV17D yellow fever vaccine. The sample was CD4+ T cells sorted from PBMCs, taken 5 days after the yellow fever booster vaccination. The chain couples TRBV7-2 to TRBJ2-3, with TRBD2 matching 7 bases. The CDR3 nucleotides are TGTGCCAGCTCCTCCGTTACGCGGGGGGATACGCAGTATTTT. Translating gives CASSSVTRGDTQYF.